Listed below are T cell receptor beta chains from one sample, sequenced in a study of blood T cells in healthy people across ages. TCRdb used MiXCR to reprocess the 5' RACE reads, holding one entry per CDR3 protein. Of about 1.8 million distinct CDR3 sequences in the sample, about 50% are singletons; the top ten hold less than 2.5%. Sample: blood. The receptors derive from a woman in her forties in good health. Each CDR3 is given with its conserved first and last residue. The D gene is left open where the match is weak. Expanded clones get a size class; other rows say once, few or many, or leave the size out.

CASIRISTGGIGTEAFF	TGTGCCAGCATCCGTATATCTACAGGCGGCATAGGCACTGAAGCTTTCTTT	TRBV5-6	TRBJ1-1	-	-
CSLTASGAMSTDTQYF	TGCAGTTTAACGGCCTCAGGGGCAATGAGCACAGATACGCAGTATTTT	TRBV20-1	TRBJ2-3	-	-
CASSLDPGKQETQYF	TGTGCCAGCAGCTTAGATCCCGGAAAACAAGAGACCCAGTACTTC	TRBV11-2	TRBJ2-5	-	-
CASSRQGWKETQYF	TGTGCCAGCTCAAGACAGGGGTGGAAAGAGACCCAGTACTTC	TRBV18	TRBJ2-5	TRBD1	few
CASSLASGAGRGYTF	TGTGCCAGCAGCTTAGCTAGTGGGGCCGGAAGAGGCTACACCTTC	TRBV7-6	TRBJ1-2	-	-
CASSLAGAVNQQFF	TGTGCCAGCAGCCTTGCCGGGGCGGTCAATCAGCAGTTCTTC	TRBV3-1	TRBJ2-1	-	-
CASSHQRQGIGTDTQYF	TGCGCCAGCAGCCACCAAAGACAGGGGATCGGCACAGATACGCAGTATTTT	TRBV4-3	TRBJ2-3	TRBD1	-
CASSYSGMEETQYF	TGTGCCAGCAGTTACTCTGGGATGGAGGAGACCCAGTACTTC	TRBV6-2/TRBV6-3	TRBJ2-5	-	-
CASSLLTSGGGETQYF	TGCGCCAGCAGCTTACTGACTAGCGGGGGAGGAGAGACCCAGTACTTC	TRBV5-1	TRBJ2-5	TRBD2	-
CASSYAGAAGELFF	TGTGCCAGCAGTTACGCGGGGGCGGCCGGGGAGCTGTTTTTT	TRBV6-6	TRBJ2-2	-	-
CASSLHGQGAYGYTF	TGTGCCAGCAGTTTACACGGACAGGGGGCTTATGGCTACACCTTC	TRBV5-5	TRBJ1-2	TRBD1	-
CAGSLGEKLFF	TGTGCCGGCAGCTTAGGTGAAAAACTGTTTTTT	TRBV11-2	TRBJ1-4	-	-
CASYAGLGDTQYF	TGTGCCAGCTATGCAGGGCTTGGAGATACGCAGTATTTT	TRBV11-2	TRBJ2-3	-	-
CASAPVGTRYNEQFF	TGCGCCAGCGCCCCTGTGGGGACCCGATACAATGAGCAGTTCTTC	TRBV4-3	TRBJ2-1	-	-
CASGYSSVGKSSNQPQHF	TGTGCCAGCGGTTACTCGAGTGTCGGGAAAAGTAGCAATCAGCCCCAGCATTTT	TRBV6-5	TRBJ1-5	-	-
CASIPPRGQIQETQYF	TGTGCCAGCATACCCCCACGGGGACAGATACAAGAGACCCAGTACTTC	TRBV25-1	TRBJ2-5	TRBD1	-
CASSSGDRGWDPQHF	TGTGCCAGCAGTTCAGGGGACAGGGGGTGGGATCCCCAGCATTTT	TRBV28	TRBJ1-5	TRBD1	-
CASSYSLVTYGYTF	TGTGCCAGCAGTTACTCGCTGGTGACTTATGGCTACACCTTC	TRBV6-6	TRBJ1-2	-	-
CASSNREETQYF	TGTGCCAGCAGTAACAGGGAAGAGACCCAGTACTTC	TRBV2	TRBJ2-5	-	-
CASSVRAPVYGYTF	TGTGCCAGCAGTGTTCGCGCACCGGTATATGGCTACACCTTC	TRBV6-1	TRBJ1-2	-	-
CASSLRPRGRKSSYNEQYF	TGTGCCAGCAGCTTAAGACCTCGCGGGAGAAAGAGCTCCTACAATGAGCAGTACTTC	TRBV7-9	TRBJ2-7	TRBD2	-
CASSPVGTTSYGYTF	TGTGCCAGCAGCCCCGTTGGGACAACGAGCTATGGCTACACCTTC	TRBV7-9	TRBJ1-2	-	few
CASSQEGTSFYEQYF	TGTGCCAGCAGCCAAGAGGGGACTAGCTTCTACGAGCAGTACTTC	TRBV3-1	TRBJ2-7	TRBD2	-
CSARGASPGQPQHF	TGCAGTGCTAGAGGGGCCTCCCCGGGGCAGCCCCAGCATTTT	TRBV20-1	TRBJ1-5	-	-
CSVESGGGSEAFF	TGCAGCGTCGAGTCAGGGGGCGGCAGTGAAGCTTTCTTT	TRBV29-1	TRBJ1-1	TRBD1	-
CASSAGTFKTQYF	TGTGCCAGCAGCGCTGGGACATTCAAGACCCAGTACTTC	TRBV7-3	TRBJ2-5	-	-
CSARGHGGRTDTQYF	TGCAGTGCTAGAGGTCATGGGGGGCGCACAGATACGCAGTATTTT	TRBV20-1	TRBJ2-3	-	-
CASVTSGVHNEQFF	TGTGCCAGCGTTACTAGCGGGGTCCACAATGAGCAGTTCTTC	TRBV25-1	TRBJ2-1	TRBD2	few
CASSRGAGAPNYGYTF	TGTGCCAGCAGTCGGGGGGCGGGAGCCCCGAACTATGGCTACACCTTC	TRBV27	TRBJ1-2	-	-
CASSYSSRGQANEKLFF	TGTGCCAGCAGTTACTCGAGCAGGGGGCAGGCTAATGAAAAACTGTTTTTT	TRBV6-5	TRBJ1-4	TRBD1	-
CASSFGGLVTDTQYF	TGTGCCAGCAGCTTCGGGGGGCTTGTCACAGATACGCAGTATTTT	TRBV7-3	TRBJ2-3	-	-
CASSSGQGARYTF	TGTGCCAGCAGCTCGGGACAGGGGGCTCGCTACACCTTC	TRBV7-9	TRBJ1-2	TRBD1	-
CASSTRWTEYSNQPQHF	TGTGCCAGCAGCACTCGTTGGACAGAATATAGCAATCAGCCCCAGCATTTT	TRBV21-1	TRBJ1-5	-	few
CSAQVWDPGAYEQYF	TGCAGTGCCCAGGTTTGGGACCCGGGGGCCTACGAGCAGTACTTC	TRBV20-1	TRBJ2-7	-	few
CASRFRVASYEQYF	TGTGCCAGCAGGTTCCGGGTCGCATCCTACGAGCAGTACTTC	TRBV6-5	TRBJ2-7	-	-
CASSFSGSDGYTF	TGTGCCAGCAGTTTCTCGGGGTCTGATGGCTACACCTTC	TRBV12-3/TRBV12-4	TRBJ1-2	-	few
CASSLWPSGAYSYNEQFF	TGTGCCAGCAGTTTATGGCCCAGCGGGGCTTACTCCTACAATGAGCAGTTCTTC	TRBV28	TRBJ2-1	TRBD2	once